These 27 T cell receptor beta chains were sequenced from one sample in a study of blood T cell repertoires in COVID-19. TCRdb keeps only in-frame clones here, not all; method: immunoSEQ multiplex PCR. The sample lists more than 250,000 clones; more than 75% were seen once. Input material: PBMCs or T cells enriched from blood (not recorded which). Receptors were obtained from a woman aged 25 to 39 who had recovered from COVID-19.

This rearrangement joins TRBV4-1 to TRBJ1-5, with a tentative D call TRBD1 (5 bases). Per germline, CDR1 MGHRA and CDR2 YSYEKL. The CDR3 length is 15 residues. Deletions cut 4 bases from V and 1 base from J, with 11 bases between. The CDR3 sequence is CASSLRQLSNQPQHF. The CDR3 DNA reads as TGCGCCAGCAGCCTTCGACAGTTAAGCAATCAGCCCCAGCATTTT.

CDR3 bases: TGTGCCAGCAGCATCGGACAGGGGTACACCGGGGAGCTGTTTTTT. Translation: CASSIGQGYTGELFF. V usage is TRBV6-2 or TRBV6-3 and J usage is TRBJ2-2; TRBD1 matches at 9 bases. The CDR3 sequence is 15 residues long. CDR1 and CDR2 (germline): MNHEY, SVGEGT. The J segment lost 3 bases and the V segment lost 6 bases, leaving 5 bases of the junction unmatched.

The chain has TRBV30 and TRBJ2-3; 7 nucleotides agree with TRBD1. CDR3 size: 14 residues. Germline trimming cut 2 bases from V and 1 base from J; bases unmatched to any gene: 3. Germline assignment: CDR1 GTSNPN and CDR2 SVGIG (reference sequence). The CDR3 is CAWSFTGGTDTQYF. CDR3 sequence (DNA): TGTGCCTGGAGTTTCACAGGGGGCACAGATACGCAGTATTTT.

The rearrangement joins TRBV19 to TRBJ1-1, with 9 bases that match TRBD1. J was trimmed by 4 bases and V by 7 bases; bases with no gene match: 13. Per germline, CDR1 LNHDA and CDR2 SQIVND (reference sequence). CDR3 length equals 16 residues. CDR3 region: CASTSGTGPLSTEAFF. The CDR3 DNA reads TGTGCCAGTACGTCCGGGACAGGGCCTTTGAGCACTGAAGCTTTCTTT.

J is TRBJ1-2 and V is TRBV25-1, with TRBD1 identical over 8 bases. V gave up 2 bases and J gave up 4 bases; unmatched junction bases: 6. The CDR3 has 15 residues. From germline, CDR1 is MGHDK and CDR2 SYGVNS. CDR3 protein: CASSEPTGAPYGYTF. In nucleotides, the CDR3 is TGTGCCAGCAGTGAACCGACAGGGGCCCCCTATGGCTACACCTTC.

The chain combines TRBV11-2 with TRBJ1-6; weak D call: TRBD1 (6 bases). The CDR3 is made up of 15 amino acids. The V end was cut by 2 bases, the J end by 8 bases, with 13 bases between. Germline values: CDR1 SGHAT, CDR2 FQNNGV. CDR3 sequence: CASSLQSGGYSPLHF. CDR3 coding DNA: TGTGCCAGCAGCTTACAGTCGGGGGGCTATTCACCCCTCCACTTT.

This chain uses TRBV5-6 with TRBJ1-2, with D uncertain. CDR1 and CDR2 (germline): SGHDT, YYEEEE. The V and J ends lost 4 bases and 8 bases respectively, with 12 bases between them. The CDR3 runs 12 residues. As DNA, the CDR3 is TGTGCCAGCAGCGAGGGCCCCACGGGCTACACCTTC. Protein product: CASSEGPTGYTF. Full variable domain (rest looked up from reference TRBV5-6 and TRBJ1-2): DAGVTQSPTHLIKTRGQQVTLRCSPKSGHDTVSWYQQALGQGPQFIFQYYEEEERQRGNFPDRFSGHQFPNYSSELNVNALLLGDSALYLCASSEGPTGYTFGSGTRLTVV.

V usage is TRBV13 and J usage is TRBJ2-5, with D perhaps TRBD2 (6 bases). The germline V gene encodes CDR1 PRHDT and CDR2 FYEKMQ (reference sequence). With 0 bases removed from V and 9 bases from J, the gap between germline ends came to 23 bases. This CDR3 has 17 residues. The CDR3 reads CASSLGHGASVLKSQYF. The DNA for the CDR3 is TGTGCCAGCAGCTTAGGCCACGGGGCTAGCGTCTTAAAGTCCCAGTACTTC.

The V and J genes are TRBV15 and TRBJ1-6, with 9 bases aligning to TRBD1. Germline V gene sequence: CDR1 LNHNV, CDR2 YYDKDF (reference sequence). This CDR3 contains 19 residues. Germline trimming cut 1 base from V and 3 bases from J; bases unmatched to any gene: 10. CDR3 coding DNA: TGTGCCACCAGCAGAGGGACGGGACAGGGAGGGGACTATAATTCACCCCTCCACTTT. Protein product: CATSRGTGQGGDYNSPLHF. The full variable domain, in which reference TRBV15 and TRBJ1-6 provide the parts outside the CDR3, is DAMVIQNPRYQVTQFGKPVTLSCSQTLNHNVMYWYQQKSSQAPKLLFHYYDKDFNNEADTPDNFQSRRPNTSFCFLDIRSPGLGDTAMYLCATSRGTGQGGDYNSPLHFGNGTRLTVT.

The rearrangement joins TRBV19 to TRBJ1-5; the D gene is possibly TRBD1 (6 bases). Germline-derived CDR1 and CDR2 are LNHDA and SQIVND (reference sequence). Trimming left V 4 bases short and J 7 bases short, with 17 bases between. This CDR3 comprises 15 residues. For the CDR3, the DNA is TGTGCCAGTAGTACACGGACAGAGTCCTGGCAGCCCCAGCATTTT. This codes for CASSTRTESWQPQHF.

The sample holds a few counts of this clone. The chain recombines TRBV7-2 with TRBJ1-2; D perhaps matches TRBD1 (6 bases). V was trimmed by 5 bases and J by 6 bases, leaving 16 bases between them. Per the germline V gene, CDR1 is SGHTA and CDR2 is FQGNSA. This CDR3 is built from 14 residues. The DNA of the CDR3 is TGTGCCAGCAGCCTCAGTAGACAGGAAGATGGCTACACCTTC. Translating it yields CASSLSRQEDGYTF. Supplemented by reference TRBV7-2 and TRBJ1-2, the full variable domain reads GAGVSQSPSNKVTEKGKDVELRCDPISGHTALYWYRQSLGQGLEFLIYFQGNSAPDKSGLPSDRFSAERTGGSVSTLTIQRTQQEDSAVYLCASSLSRQEDGYTFGSGTRLTVV.

The CDR3 DNA follows: TGCGCCAGCAGCCAAGTTGGCAGGGGGCCTGAGGGGAACACCATATATTTT. Translated, it gives CASSQVGRGPEGNTIYF. The chain carries TRBV4-1 and TRBJ1-3; 8 bases agree with TRBD1. The germline V gene has CDR1 MGHRA and CDR2 YSYEKL. The CDR3 loop spans 17 amino acids. J lost 7 bases, V lost 1 base, and 12 bases had no gene match.

This rearrangement joins TRBV5-6 to TRBJ1-5; unclear D gene. The CDR3 has 14 amino acids. CDR1 is SGHDT, CDR2 YYEEEE, per germline. V lost 0 bases to trimming and J lost 1 base, with 5 bases between them. The CDR3 DNA is TGTGCCAGCAGCTTGGGAGGGAGCAATCAGCCCCAGCATTTT. Protein sequence: CASSLGGSNQPQHF.

V usage is TRBV19 and J usage is TRBJ2-5; the D gene is possibly TRBD1 (6 bases). The germline CDR1 and CDR2 sequences are LNHDA and SQIVND (reference sequence). This CDR3 is 14 amino acids long. Trimming pared 6 bases from V and 1 base from J, leaving 12 bases between. Here the CDR3 reads CASRKDSSQETQYF. Here the CDR3 DNA reads TGTGCCAGTAGAAAGGACAGCTCCCAAGAGACCCAGTACTTC.

The chain couples TRBV7-2 to TRBJ2-3, with a weak D call TRBD1 (5 bases). This CDR3 contains 13 residues. Trimming removed 2 bases at V and 8 bases at J, with 11 bases between. Germline V lookup: CDR1 SGHTA, CDR2 FQGNSA. CDR3 coding DNA: TGTGCCAGCAGCTTACAGGGAATCGGTACGCAGTATTTT. Translated, it gives CASSLQGIGTQYF.

The CDR3 protein is CASTVRERAGELFF. CDR3 in DNA: TGTGCCAGCACCGTGAGGGAAAGGGCCGGGGAGCTGTTTTTT. The chain couples TRBV7-9 to TRBJ2-2; tentative D call: TRBD2 (5 bases). The CDR3 sequence is 14 residues long. The germline CDR1 and CDR2 sequences are SEHNR and FQNEAQ (reference sequence). The ends were cut back, 7 bases at V and 6 bases at J, with 15 bases in the middle.

The J gene is TRBJ1-3, the V gene TRBV7-9; no clear D. The V end was cut by 5 bases, the J end by 2 bases, with 19 bases between. The CDR3 is made up of 17 amino acids. Per the germline V gene, CDR1 is SEHNR and CDR2 is FQNEAQ (reference sequence). As DNA, the CDR3 is TGTGCCAGCAGCACTCGGACGGGCGGGGAAACTGGAAACACCATATATTTT. Residues: CASSTRTGGETGNTIYF. Supplemented by reference TRBV7-9 and TRBJ1-3, the full variable domain reads DTGVSQNPRHKITKRGQNVTFRCDPISEHNRLYWYRQTLGQGPEFLTYFQNEAQLEKSRLLSDRFSAERPKGSFSTLEIQRTEQGDSAMYLCASSTRTGGETGNTIYFGEGSWLTVV.

The chain couples TRBV9 to TRBJ2-6; D might be TRBD1 (7 bases). V was pared by 3 bases and J by 0 bases, with 16 bases between. CDR1 SGDLS and CDR2 YYNGEE come from the germline V gene. This CDR3 has 18 residues. CDR3 region: CASSARGGQVSGANVLTF. CDR3 in DNA: TGTGCCAGCAGCGCCCGGGGAGGACAGGTCTCTGGGGCCAACGTCCTGACTTTC.

The chain has TRBV6-5 and TRBJ1-6; maybe TRBD1 (6 bases). V dropped 5 bases and J dropped 10 bases, with 12 bases sitting between them. CDR1 MNHEY and CDR2 SVGAGI come from the germline V gene. CDR3 length equals 13 residues. The CDR3 DNA is TGTGCCAGCAGTCGAACAGGGAACTCACCCCTCCACTTT. Encoded protein: CASSRTGNSPLHF.

This clone was observed a handful of times. The chain is built from TRBV10-3 and TRBJ2-7; 14 nucleotides match TRBD2. Trimming took 4 bases from V and 4 from J; bases not matched to a gene: 18. CDR1 is ENHRY and CDR2 is SYGVKD in the germline V gene. The CDR3 is made up of 20 amino acids. The CDR3 reads CAISALALPDGTSGGYEQYF. CDR3 sequence (DNA): TGTGCCATCAGTGCCCTTGCCCTCCCTGACGGGACTAGCGGGGGATACGAGCAGTACTTC.

The chain couples TRBV5-1 to TRBJ2-3; TRBD1 matches 7 bases. V dropped 0 bases and J dropped 3; count of bases not matched to a gene: 4. The germline V gene encodes CDR1 SGHRS and CDR2 YFSETQ. The CDR3 length is 15 residues. The CDR3 protein is CASSLVGTATDTQYF. In nucleotides, the CDR3 is TGCGCCAGCAGCTTGGTCGGGACAGCGACAGATACGCAGTATTTT.

The V call is TRBV5-6, the J call TRBJ1-1, with 8 bases fitting TRBD1. The germline V gene encodes CDR1 SGHDT and CDR2 YYEEEE. CDR3 length: 17 amino acids. The V and J ends lost 0 bases and 4 bases, in that order; junction bases with no gene match: 11. In nucleotides, the CDR3 is TGTGCCAGCAGCTTGGGACAGGGGACCGTATACCGCACTGAAGCTTTCTTT. Residues: CASSLGQGTVYRTEAFF.

This chain connects TRBV9 to TRBJ1-2, with TRBD1 as a possible D gene (5 bases). The CDR3 length is 17 residues. With 4 bases removed from V and 1 base from J, the gap between germline ends came to 20 bases. In germline, CDR1 is SGDLS, CDR2 YYNGEE. CDR3 loop: CASSLQRVTDRNYGYTF. CDR3 nucleotides: TGTGCCAGCAGCCTTCAGAGAGTGACAGACCGTAACTATGGCTACACCTTC.

The CDR3 DNA reads TGTGCCAGCAGCTCTGCCAGTACAGGGGCAGAGACTGAAGCTTTCTTT. This gives the protein CASSSASTGAETEAFF. This sequence joins TRBV3-1 (or the pseudogene TRBV3-2) and TRBJ1-1; 7 nucleotides line up with TRBD1. Germline CDR1 and CDR2: LGHDT and YNNKEL (reference sequence). V dropped 5 bases and J dropped 5; count of bases not matched to a gene: 14. CDR3 length equals 16 residues.

The V gene is TRBV6-6, the J gene TRBJ1-2; D uncertain. The CDR3 has 13 amino acids. CDR1 and CDR2 from the germline V gene are MNHNY and SVGAGI (reference sequence). V was trimmed by 5 bases and J by 7 bases, leaving 14 bases between them. CDR3 protein: CASSPDWESGYTF. The CDR3, as DNA: TGTGCCAGCAGTCCGGACTGGGAAAGTGGCTACACCTTC.

In its sample, this clone was seen once. The genes are TRBV3-1 (or the pseudogene TRBV3-2) and TRBJ2-5; D is possibly TRBD2 (7 bases). V dropped 4 bases and J dropped 6 bases, with 21 bases sitting between them. The CDR3 consists of 16 residues. The germline V gene encodes CDR1 LGHDT and CDR2 YNNKEL (reference sequence). The CDR3 region is CASSPLITGGAQTQYF. The CDR3 DNA reads TGTGCCAGCAGCCCACTCATTACTGGGGGGGCGCAGACCCAGTACTTC.

The chain is built from TRBV19 and TRBJ2-3; D gene unclear. Trimming cost V 4 bases and J 2 bases, with 4 bases left between them. CDR3 length: 12 residues. Germline V gene data show CDR1 as LNHDA and CDR2 as SQIVND (reference sequence). This CDR3 is CASSTVTDTQYF. DNA for the CDR3: TGTGCCAGTAGTACAGTCACAGATACGCAGTATTTT.